The entry below describes one T cell receptor (beta chain). The target antigen is unknown. The data derive from a study of STAT3 mutations in large granular lymphocyte leukemia. Study results and caveats: A small but highly pathogenic clone may have been missed. In T-cell large granular lymphocyte leukemia, about half of patients showed multiple immunodominant subclonotypes.

TCRbeta libraries averaged roughly 40,000 productive templates per sample. TCRdb's copy holds only in-frame clones and misses some; the assay was immunoSEQ multiplex PCR. The table has more than 10,000 clones, roughly 87% seen once; the top ten hold roughly nine tenths. The source of this sequence is a man older than 75 with T-cell large granular lymphocyte leukemia. Some clones in this sample may be carry-over from other donors' samples. Source material: peripheral blood mononuclear cells.

CDR3 in amino acids: CASSFLTGEPYNEQFF. The CDR3 DNA is TGTGCCAGCAGTTTCCTGACAGGGGAACCCTACAATGAGCAGTTCTTC. The chain carries TRBV28 and TRBJ2-1, with 8 bases matching TRBD1. There are 16 residues in the CDR3. CDR1 MDHEN and CDR2 SYDVKM come from the germline V gene. Trimming removed 3 bases from V and 2 bases from J; junction bases left unmatched: 6.